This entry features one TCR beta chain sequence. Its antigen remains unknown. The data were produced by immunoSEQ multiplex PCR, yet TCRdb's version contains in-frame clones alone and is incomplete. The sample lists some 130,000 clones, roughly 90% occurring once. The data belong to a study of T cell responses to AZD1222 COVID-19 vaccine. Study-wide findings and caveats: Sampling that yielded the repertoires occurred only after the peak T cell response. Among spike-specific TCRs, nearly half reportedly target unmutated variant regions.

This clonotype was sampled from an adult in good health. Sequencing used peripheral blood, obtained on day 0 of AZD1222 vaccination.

CDR3 DNA: TGTGCCAGCAGACCCGGGACAGGCTCCTACGAGCAGTACTTC. Residues: CASRPGTGSYEQYF. The chain recombines TRBV7-8 with TRBJ2-7; 8 bases map to TRBD1. V lost 6 bases, J lost 0 bases, and 4 bases stayed unmatched. CDR3 size: 14 residues. Germline-derived CDR1 and CDR2 are SGHVS and FQNEAQ.